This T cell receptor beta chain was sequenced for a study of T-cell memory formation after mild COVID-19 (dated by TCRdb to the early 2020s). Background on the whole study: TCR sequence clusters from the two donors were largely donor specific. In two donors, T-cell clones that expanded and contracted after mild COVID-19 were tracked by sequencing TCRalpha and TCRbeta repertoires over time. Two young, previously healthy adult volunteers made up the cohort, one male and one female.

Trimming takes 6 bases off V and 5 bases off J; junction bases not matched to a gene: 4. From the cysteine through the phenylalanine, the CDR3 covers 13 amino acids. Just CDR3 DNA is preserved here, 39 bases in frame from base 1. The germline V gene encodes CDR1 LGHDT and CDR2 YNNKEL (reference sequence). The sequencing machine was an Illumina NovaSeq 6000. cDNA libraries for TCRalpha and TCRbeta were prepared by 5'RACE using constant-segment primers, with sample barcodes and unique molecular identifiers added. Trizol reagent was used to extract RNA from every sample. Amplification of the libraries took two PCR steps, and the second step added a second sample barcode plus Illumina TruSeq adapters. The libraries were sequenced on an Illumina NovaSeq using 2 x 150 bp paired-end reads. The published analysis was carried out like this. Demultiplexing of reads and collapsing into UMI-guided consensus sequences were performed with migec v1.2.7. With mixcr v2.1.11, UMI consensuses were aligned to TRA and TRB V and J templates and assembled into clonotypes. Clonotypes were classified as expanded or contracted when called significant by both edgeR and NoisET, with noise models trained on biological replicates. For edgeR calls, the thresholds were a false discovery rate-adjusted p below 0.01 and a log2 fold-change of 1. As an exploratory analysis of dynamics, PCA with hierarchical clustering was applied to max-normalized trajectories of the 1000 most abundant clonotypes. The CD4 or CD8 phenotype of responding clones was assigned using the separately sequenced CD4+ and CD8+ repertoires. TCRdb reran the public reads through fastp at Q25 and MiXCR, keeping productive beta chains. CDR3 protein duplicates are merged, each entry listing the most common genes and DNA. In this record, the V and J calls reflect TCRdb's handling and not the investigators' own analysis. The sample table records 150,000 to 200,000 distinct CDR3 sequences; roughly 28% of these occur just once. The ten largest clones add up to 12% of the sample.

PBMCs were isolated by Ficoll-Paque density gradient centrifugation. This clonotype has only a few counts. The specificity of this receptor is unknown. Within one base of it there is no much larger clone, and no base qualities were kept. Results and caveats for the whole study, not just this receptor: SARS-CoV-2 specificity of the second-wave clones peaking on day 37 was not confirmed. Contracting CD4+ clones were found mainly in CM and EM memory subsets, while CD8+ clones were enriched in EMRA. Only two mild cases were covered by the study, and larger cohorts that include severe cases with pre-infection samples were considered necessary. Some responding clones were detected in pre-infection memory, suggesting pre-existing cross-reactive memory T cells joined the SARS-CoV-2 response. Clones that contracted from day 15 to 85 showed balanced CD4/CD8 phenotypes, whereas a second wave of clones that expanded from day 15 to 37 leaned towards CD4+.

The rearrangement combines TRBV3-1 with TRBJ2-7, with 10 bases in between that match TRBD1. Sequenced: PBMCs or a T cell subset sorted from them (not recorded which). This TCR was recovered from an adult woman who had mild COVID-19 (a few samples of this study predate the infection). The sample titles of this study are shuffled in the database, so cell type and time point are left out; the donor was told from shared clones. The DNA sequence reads TGTGCCAGCAGGAGGGGACAGGGGAACGAGCAGTACTTC. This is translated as CASRRGQGNEQYF.